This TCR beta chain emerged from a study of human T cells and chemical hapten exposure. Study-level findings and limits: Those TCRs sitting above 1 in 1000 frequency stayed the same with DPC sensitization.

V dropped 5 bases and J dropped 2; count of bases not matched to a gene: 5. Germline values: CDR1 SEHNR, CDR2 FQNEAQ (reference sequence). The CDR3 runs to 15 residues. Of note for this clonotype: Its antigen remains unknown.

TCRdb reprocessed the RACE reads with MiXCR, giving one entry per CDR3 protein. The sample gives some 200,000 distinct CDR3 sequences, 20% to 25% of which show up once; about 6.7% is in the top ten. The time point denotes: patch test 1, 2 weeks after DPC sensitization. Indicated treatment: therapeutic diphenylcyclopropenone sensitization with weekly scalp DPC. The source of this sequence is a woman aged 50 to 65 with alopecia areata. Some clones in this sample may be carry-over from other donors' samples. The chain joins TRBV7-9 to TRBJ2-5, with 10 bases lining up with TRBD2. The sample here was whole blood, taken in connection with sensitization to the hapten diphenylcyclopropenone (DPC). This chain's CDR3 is CASSQALAGQETQYF. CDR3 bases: TGTGCCAGCAGCCAAGCACTAGCGGGACAAGAGACCCAGTACTTC.